These T cell receptor beta chains were read from a single sample in a study of shared clonotypes between healthy human individuals. Assay: immunoSEQ multiplex PCR; the TCRdb copy retains only in-frame clones and omits some. The table lists 2 million to 2.5 million clones, approximately 95% of them singletons. The sequenced material came from naive CD4+ T cells from PBMCs. The receptor set was obtained from a man in his late teens or twenties in good health. Some clones in this sample may be carry-over from other donors' samples. The CDR3 runs from the conserved cysteine through the conserved F or W. D genes are given only for firm matches. Only some rows state a clone size, as once, few, many or a class for expanded clones.

V gene	J gene	clone size	D gene	CDR3 protein	CDR3 DNA
TRBV28	TRBJ1-5	-	-	CASGGGQPQHF	TGTGCCAGCGGGGGGGGTCAGCCCCAGCATTTT
TRBV18	TRBJ1-5	once	-	CASSPRVDGRDPQHF	TGTGCCAGCTCACCACGCGTGGACGGCCGAGACCCCCAGCATTTT
TRBV6-6	TRBJ2-5	once	TRBD1	CASRGTGVYLETQYF	TGTGCCAGCCGTGGGACAGGGGTGTATTTAGAGACCCAGTACTTC
TRBV29-1	TRBJ2-5	-	-	CSVEDRETQYF	TGCAGCGTTGAAGATCGCGAGACCCAGTACTTC
TRBV10-3	TRBJ1-5	-	TRBD1	CASGQGNQPQHF	TGTGCCTCGGGACAGGGAAATCAGCCCCAGCATTTT
TRBV25-1	TRBJ1-1	-	-	CASTFRSEAFF	TGTGCCAGCACCTTTCGCAGCGAAGCTTTCTTT
TRBV2	TRBJ1-5	few	-	CASREVLNQPQHF	TGTGCCAGCAGGGAGGTTCTCAATCAGCCCCAGCATTTT
TRBV7-3	TRBJ1-2	-	-	CASSLEGNYGYTF	TGTGCCAGCAGCCTAGAGGGAAACTATGGCTACACCTTC
TRBV21-1	TRBJ1-2	few	-	CASSPHGTPYGYTF	TGTGCCAGCAGCCCCCACGGGACACCTTATGGCTACACCTTC
TRBV9	TRBJ2-3	-	-	CASSVAGATDTQYF	TGTGCCAGCAGCGTAGCGGGAGCGACAGATACGCAGTATTTT
TRBV18	TRBJ1-2	-	TRBD1	CASSPRDRGNYGYTF	TGTGCCAGCTCACCCCGGGACAGGGGTAACTATGGCTACACCTTC
TRBV7-3	TRBJ2-1	-	TRBD2	CASSLTGLAGGEQFF	TGTGCCAGCAGCTTAACGGGACTAGCGGGAGGTGAGCAGTTCTTC
TRBV28	TRBJ1-5	-	-	CASSLGGNNQPQHF	TGTGCCAGCAGTCTAGGGGGGAACAATCAGCCCCAGCATTTT
TRBV11-2	TRBJ1-4	-	-	CASSLGHKREKLFF	TGTGCCAGCAGCTTGGGACACAAGAGGGAAAAACTGTTTTTT
TRBV28	TRBJ2-7	-	-	CATEFKSPRYF	TGTGCCACCGAATTCAAATCTCCTAGGTACTTC
TRBV4-1	TRBJ1-5	-	-	CASSQENSNQPQHF	TGCGCCAGCAGCCAAGAGAACAGCAATCAGCCCCAGCATTTT